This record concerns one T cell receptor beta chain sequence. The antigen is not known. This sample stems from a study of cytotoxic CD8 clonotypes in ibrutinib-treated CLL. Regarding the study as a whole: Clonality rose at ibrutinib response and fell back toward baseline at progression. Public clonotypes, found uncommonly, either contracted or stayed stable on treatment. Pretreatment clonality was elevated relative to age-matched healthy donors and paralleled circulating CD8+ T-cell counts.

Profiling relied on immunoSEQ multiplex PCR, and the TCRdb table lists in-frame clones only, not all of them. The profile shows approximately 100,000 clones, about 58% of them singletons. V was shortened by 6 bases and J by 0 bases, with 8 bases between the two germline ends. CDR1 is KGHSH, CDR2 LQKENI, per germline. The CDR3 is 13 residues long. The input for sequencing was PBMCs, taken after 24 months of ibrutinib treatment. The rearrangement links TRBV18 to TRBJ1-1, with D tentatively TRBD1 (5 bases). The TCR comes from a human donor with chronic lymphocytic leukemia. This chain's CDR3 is CASSRQLNTEAFF. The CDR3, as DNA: TGTGCCAGCTCCCGACAGTTGAACACTGAAGCTTTCTTT.